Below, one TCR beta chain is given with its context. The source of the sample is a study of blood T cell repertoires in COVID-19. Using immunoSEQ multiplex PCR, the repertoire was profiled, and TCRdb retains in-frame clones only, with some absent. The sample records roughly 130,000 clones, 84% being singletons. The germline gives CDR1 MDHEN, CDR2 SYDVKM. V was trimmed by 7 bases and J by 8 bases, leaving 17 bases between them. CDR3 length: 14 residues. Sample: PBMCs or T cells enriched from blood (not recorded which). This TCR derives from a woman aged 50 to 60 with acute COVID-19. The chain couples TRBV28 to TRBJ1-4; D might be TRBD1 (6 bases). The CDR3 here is CASTQGIVREKLFF. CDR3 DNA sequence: TGTGCCAGCACCCAGGGGATTGTTCGGGAAAAACTGTTTTTT.